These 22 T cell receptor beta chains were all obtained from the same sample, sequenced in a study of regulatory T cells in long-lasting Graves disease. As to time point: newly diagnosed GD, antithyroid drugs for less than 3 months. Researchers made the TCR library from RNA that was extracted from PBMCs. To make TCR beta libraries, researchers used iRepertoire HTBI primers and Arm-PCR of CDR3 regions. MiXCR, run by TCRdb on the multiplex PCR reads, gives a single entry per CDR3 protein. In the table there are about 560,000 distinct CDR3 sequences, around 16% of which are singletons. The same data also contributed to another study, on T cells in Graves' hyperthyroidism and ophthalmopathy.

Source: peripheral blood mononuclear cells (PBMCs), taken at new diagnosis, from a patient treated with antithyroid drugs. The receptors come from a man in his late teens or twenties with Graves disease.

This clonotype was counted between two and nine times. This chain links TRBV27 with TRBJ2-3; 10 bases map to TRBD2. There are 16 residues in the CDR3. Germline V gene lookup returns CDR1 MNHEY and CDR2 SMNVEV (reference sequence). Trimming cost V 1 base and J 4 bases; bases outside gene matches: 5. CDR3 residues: CASSLFPSGRPDTQYF. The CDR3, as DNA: TGTGCCAGCAGTTTATTCCCTAGCGGGAGACCAGATACGCAGTATTTT.

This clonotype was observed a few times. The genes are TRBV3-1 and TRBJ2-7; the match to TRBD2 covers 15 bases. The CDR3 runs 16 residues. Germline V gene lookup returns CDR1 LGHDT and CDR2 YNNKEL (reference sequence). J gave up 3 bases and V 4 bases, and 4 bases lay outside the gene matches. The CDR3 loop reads CASSPLGLAGGYEQYF. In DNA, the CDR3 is TGTGCCAGCAGCCCCTTGGGACTAGCGGGAGGCTACGAGCAGTACTTC.

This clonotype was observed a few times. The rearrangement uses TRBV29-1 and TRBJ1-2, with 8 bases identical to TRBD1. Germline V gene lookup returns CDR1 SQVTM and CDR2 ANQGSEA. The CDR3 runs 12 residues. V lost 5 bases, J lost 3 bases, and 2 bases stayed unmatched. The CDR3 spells CSVQGADYGYTF. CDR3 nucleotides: TGCAGCGTTCAGGGGGCGGACTATGGCTACACCTTC. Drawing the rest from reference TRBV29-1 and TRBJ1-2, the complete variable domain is SAVISQKPSRDICQRGTSLTIQCQVDSQVTMMFWYRQQPGQSLTLIATANQGSEATYESGFVIDKFPISRPNLTFSTLTVSNMSPEDSSIYLCSVQGADYGYTFGSGTRLTVV.

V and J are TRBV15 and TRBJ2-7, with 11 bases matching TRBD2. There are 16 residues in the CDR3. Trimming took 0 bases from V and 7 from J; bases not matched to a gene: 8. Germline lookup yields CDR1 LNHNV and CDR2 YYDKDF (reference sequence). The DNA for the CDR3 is TGTGCCACCAGCAGAGATTTAGCGGGAGGGAGGAATGAGCAGTACTTC. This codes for CATSRDLAGGRNEQYF.

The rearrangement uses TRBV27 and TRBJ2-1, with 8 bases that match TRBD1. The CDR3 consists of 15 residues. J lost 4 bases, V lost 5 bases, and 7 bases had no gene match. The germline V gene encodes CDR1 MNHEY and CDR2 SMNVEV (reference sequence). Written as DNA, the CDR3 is TGTGCCAGCAGTCCCGCCGGGACAGGATACAATGAGCAGTTCTTC. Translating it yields CASSPAGTGYNEQFF.

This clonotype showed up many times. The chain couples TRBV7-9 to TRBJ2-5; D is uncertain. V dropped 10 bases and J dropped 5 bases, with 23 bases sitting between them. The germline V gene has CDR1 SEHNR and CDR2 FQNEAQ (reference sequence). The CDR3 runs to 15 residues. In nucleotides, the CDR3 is TGTGCCACCCCTATAGGTATGCTGGGTGGCGAGACCCAGTACTTC. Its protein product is CATPIGMLGGETQYF.

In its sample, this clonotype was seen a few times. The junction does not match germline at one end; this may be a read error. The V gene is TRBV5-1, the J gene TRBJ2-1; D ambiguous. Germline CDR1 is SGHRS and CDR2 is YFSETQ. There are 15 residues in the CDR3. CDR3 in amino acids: CASSASWAPYNEQFF. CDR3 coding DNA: TGTGCCAGCAGCGCGAGTTGGGCGCCCTACAATGAGCAGTTCTTC.

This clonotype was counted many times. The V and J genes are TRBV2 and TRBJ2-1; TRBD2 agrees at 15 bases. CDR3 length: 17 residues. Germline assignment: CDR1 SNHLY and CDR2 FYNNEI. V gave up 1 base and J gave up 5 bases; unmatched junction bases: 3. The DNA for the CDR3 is TGTGCCAGCAGTGAAGAGGGACTAGCGGGGGGTAACAATGAGCAGTTCTTC. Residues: CASSEEGLAGGNNEQFF.

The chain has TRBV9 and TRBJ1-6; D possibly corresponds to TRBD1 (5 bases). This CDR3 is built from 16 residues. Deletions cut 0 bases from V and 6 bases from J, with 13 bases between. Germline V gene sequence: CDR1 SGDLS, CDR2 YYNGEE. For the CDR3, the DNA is TGTGCCAGCAGCGTAGCGGTCCAGGGAGGTAATTCACCCCTCCACTTT. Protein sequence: CASSVAVQGGNSPLHF. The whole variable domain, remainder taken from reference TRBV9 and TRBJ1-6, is DSGVTQTPKHLITATGQRVTLRCSPRSGDLSVYWYQQSLDQGLQFLIQYYNGEERAKGNILERFSAQQFPDLHSELNLSSLELGDSALYFCASSVAVQGGNSPLHFGNGTRLTVT.

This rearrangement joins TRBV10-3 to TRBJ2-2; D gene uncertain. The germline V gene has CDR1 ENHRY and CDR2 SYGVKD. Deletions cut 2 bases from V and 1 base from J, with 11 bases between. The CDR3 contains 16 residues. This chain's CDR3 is CAISEGRVLNTGELFF. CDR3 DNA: TGTGCCATCAGTGAGGGAAGGGTACTGAACACCGGGGAGCTGTTTTTT.

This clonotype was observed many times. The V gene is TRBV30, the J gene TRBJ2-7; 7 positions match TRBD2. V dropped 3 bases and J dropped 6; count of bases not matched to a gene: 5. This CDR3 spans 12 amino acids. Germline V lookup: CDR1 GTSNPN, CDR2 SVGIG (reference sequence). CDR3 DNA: TGTGCCTGGAGGGGCGGGAGTGTCGAGCAGTACTTC. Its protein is CAWRGGSVEQYF.

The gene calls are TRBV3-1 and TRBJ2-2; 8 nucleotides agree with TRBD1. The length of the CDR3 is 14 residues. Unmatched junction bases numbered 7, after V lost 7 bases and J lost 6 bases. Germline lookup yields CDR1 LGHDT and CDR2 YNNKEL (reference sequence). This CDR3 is CASTTGGLAGELFF. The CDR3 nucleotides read TGTGCCAGCACCACAGGGGGGCTCGCCGGGGAGCTGTTTTTT.

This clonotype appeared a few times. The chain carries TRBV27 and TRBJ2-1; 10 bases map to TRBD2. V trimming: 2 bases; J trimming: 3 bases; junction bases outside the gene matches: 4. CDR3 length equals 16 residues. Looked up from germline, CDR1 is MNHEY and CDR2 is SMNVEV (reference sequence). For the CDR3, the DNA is TGTGCCAGCAGTTTAGAGGGGACTAGCGTCTACAATGAGCAGTTCTTC. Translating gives CASSLEGTSVYNEQFF.

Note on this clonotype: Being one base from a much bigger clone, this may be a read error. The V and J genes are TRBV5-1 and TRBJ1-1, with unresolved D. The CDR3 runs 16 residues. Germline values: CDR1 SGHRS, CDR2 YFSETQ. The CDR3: CASSLGKTLGNTEGFF. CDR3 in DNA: TGCGCCAGCAGCTTGGGGAAAACCTTGGGGAACACTGAAGGTTTCTTT. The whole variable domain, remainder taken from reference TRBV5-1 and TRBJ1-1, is KAGVTQTPRYLIKTRGQQVTLSCSPISGHRSVSWYQQTPGQGLQFLFEYFSETQRNKGNFPGRFSGRQFSNSRSEMNVSTLELGDSALYLCASSLGKTLGNTEGFFGQGTRLTVV.

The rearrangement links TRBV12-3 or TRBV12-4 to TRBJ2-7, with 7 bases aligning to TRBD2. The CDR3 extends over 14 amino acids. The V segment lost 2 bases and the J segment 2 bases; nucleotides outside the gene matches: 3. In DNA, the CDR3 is TGTGCCAGCAGTTTAAGCGGGACTCCCTACGAGCAGTACTTC. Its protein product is CASSLSGTPYEQYF.

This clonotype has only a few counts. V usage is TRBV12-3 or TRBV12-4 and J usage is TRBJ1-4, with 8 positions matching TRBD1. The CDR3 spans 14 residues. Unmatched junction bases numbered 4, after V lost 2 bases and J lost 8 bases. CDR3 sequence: CASSLLDRDEKLFF. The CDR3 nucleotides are TGTGCCAGCAGTTTACTGGACAGGGACGAAAAACTGTTTTTT.

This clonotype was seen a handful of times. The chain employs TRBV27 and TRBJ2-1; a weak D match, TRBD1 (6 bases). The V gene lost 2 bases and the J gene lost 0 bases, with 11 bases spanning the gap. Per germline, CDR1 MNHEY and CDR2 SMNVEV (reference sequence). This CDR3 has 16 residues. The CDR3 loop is CASSLATGSSYNEQFF. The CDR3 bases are TGTGCCAGCAGTTTAGCGACAGGAAGCTCCTACAATGAGCAGTTCTTC.

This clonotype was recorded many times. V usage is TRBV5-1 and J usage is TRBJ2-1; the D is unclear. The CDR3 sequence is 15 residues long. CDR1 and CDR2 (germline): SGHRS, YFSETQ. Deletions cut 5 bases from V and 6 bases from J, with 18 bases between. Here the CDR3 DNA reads TGCGCCAGCAGGACCCTAGGCGGTGGATTCAATGAGCAGTTCTTC. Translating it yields CASRTLGGGFNEQFF.

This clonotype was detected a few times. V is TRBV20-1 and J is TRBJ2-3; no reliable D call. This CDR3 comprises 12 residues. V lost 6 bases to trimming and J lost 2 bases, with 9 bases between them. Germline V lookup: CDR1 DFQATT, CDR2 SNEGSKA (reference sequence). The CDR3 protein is CSAATNTDTQYF. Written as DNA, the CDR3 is TGCAGTGCGGCTACAAACACAGATACGCAGTATTTT.

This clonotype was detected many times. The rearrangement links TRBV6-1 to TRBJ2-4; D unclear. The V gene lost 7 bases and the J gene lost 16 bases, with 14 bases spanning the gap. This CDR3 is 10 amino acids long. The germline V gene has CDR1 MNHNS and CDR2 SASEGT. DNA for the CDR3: TGTGCCAGCAAGTCAGGCGTCGTATACTTC. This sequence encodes CASKSGVVYF.

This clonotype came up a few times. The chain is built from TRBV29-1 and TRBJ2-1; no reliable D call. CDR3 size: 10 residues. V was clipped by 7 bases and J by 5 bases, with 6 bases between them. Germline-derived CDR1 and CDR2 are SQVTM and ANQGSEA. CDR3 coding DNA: TGCAGCGGTACGAACAATGAGCAGTTCTTC. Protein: CSGTNNEQFF.

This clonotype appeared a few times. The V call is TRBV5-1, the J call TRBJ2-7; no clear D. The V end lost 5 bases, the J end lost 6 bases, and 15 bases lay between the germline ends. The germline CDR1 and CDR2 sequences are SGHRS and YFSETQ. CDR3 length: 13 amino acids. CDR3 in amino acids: CASRSSEHREQYF. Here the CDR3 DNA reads TGCGCCAGCAGGAGCTCGGAGCATCGCGAGCAGTACTTC.